This TCR beta chain was found in a study of blood T cells in healthy people across ages. A second 7 to 11 cycle PCR used barcoded and J-beta primers. TCRdb reprocessed the 5' RACE reads with MiXCR, giving one entry per CDR3 protein. The sample comprises around 580,000 distinct CDR3 sequences, roughly 48% of which are singletons, and about 26% rests with the top ten. Comment on this clonotype: Its antigen remains unidentified.

V was clipped by 6 bases and J by 6 bases, with 13 bases between them. This CDR3 comprises 13 residues. The germline gives CDR1 MNHEY, CDR2 SMNVEV (reference sequence). Study-wide results and limits: Lack of knowledge of donor CMV status possibly confounded expanded clonotype changes. When set beside aged donors, long-lived donors presented more naive CD4+ cells and higher diversity. Older age went with lower TCR beta diversity per million T cells, in a roughly linear way. What prevented conclusive comparison of naive and antigen-experienced cells was that PBMCs were unsorted.

Sequencing input: blood. The chain has TRBV27 and TRBJ2-3; D unresolved. The sequence came from a man older than 75 in good health. CDR3 DNA: TGTGCCAGCAGCTGGAGTTGGCGGGATACGCAGTATTTT. Translated, it gives CASSWSWRDTQYF.